The 27 T cell receptor beta chains reported below all come from one sample, sequenced in a study of T-cell memory formation after mild COVID-19. TCRdb called the 5' RACE reads again in MiXCR, with one record for every CDR3 protein. The table shows approximately 190,000 distinct CDR3 sequences, with around 17% occurring only once. What was sequenced was PBMCs or a T cell subset sorted from them (not recorded which). The receptors were gathered from an adult woman who had mild COVID-19 (a few samples of this study predate the infection). Cell type and time point are not known.

The chain recombines TRBV14 with TRBJ2-1; D might be TRBD1 (6 bases). Germline V CDR1 and CDR2: SGHDN, FVKESK. CDR3 length: 15 residues. The ends were cut back, 1 base at V and 2 bases at J, with 9 bases in the middle. Here the CDR3 DNA reads TGTGCCAGCAGCCAAGCGAGGACAGCCTACAATGAGCAGTTCTTC. Amino acids: CASSQARTAYNEQFF.

This clonotype came up a few times. The gene calls are TRBV18 and TRBJ2-1, with D unresolved. V gave up 3 bases and J gave up 15 bases, with 18 bases separating them. Germline CDR1 reads KGHSH; CDR2 reads LQKENI. The CDR3 sequence is 13 residues long. CDR3 sequence reads: CASSPTNAGKPFF. CDR3 bases: TGTGCCAGCTCACCCACCAACGCTGGAAAACCGTTCTTC. The full variable domain, with the rest looked up from reference TRBV18 and TRBJ2-1, is NAGVMQNPRHLVRRRGQEARLRCSPMKGHSHVYWYRQLPEEGLKFMVYLQKENIIDESGMPKERFSAEFPKEGPSILRIQQVVRGDSAAYFCASSPTNAGKPFFGPGTRLTVL.

This clonotype was seen a few times. The chain is built from TRBV6-5 and TRBJ2-3; 7 positions agree with TRBD2. The V segment lost 5 bases and the J segment 2 bases; nucleotides outside the gene matches: 4. Per the germline V gene, CDR1 is MNHEY and CDR2 is SVGAGI. The CDR3 sequence is 14 residues long. CDR3 protein: CASSPGLLTDTQYF. The CDR3 DNA reads as TGTGCCAGCAGTCCGGGACTACTCACAGATACGCAGTATTTT.

This clonotype has a handful of counts. The chain links TRBV12-3 or TRBV12-4 to TRBJ2-1; D ambiguous. The CDR3 has 14 residues. V lost 5 bases and J 6 bases, leaving 14 bases between the germline ends. The CDR3 DNA is TGTGCCAGCAGTGCAACCCGGTCTAGCAATGAGCAGTTCTTC. Its translation: CASSATRSSNEQFF.

For the CDR3, the DNA is TGTGCCACCAGTGAACAGACAGGGGGTAGCAATCAGCCCCAGCATTTT. It encodes CATSEQTGGSNQPQHF. The chain links TRBV24-1 to TRBJ1-5, with 9 bases aligning to TRBD1. Germline values: CDR1 KGHDR, CDR2 SFDVKD. The V and J ends lost 4 bases and 0 bases, in that order; junction bases with no gene match: 3. This CDR3 comprises 16 residues.

V and J are TRBV29-1 and TRBJ2-7; maybe TRBD1 (6 bases). Trimming pared 5 bases from V and 1 base from J, leaving 15 bases between. The CDR3 is 14 residues long. The germline V gene has CDR1 SQVTM and CDR2 ANQGSEA. The CDR3 sequence is CSVLRWTDSYEQYF. The DNA of the CDR3 is TGCAGCGTTCTCCGGTGGACAGATTCCTACGAGCAGTACTTC.

This clonotype came up many times. This chain uses TRBV7-3 with TRBJ2-1; no clear D. The germline V and J ends were trimmed by 6 bases and 10 bases, with 10 bases remaining between them. The germline V gene encodes CDR1 SGHTA and CDR2 FQGTGA. This CDR3 comprises 11 residues. DNA of the CDR3: TGTGCCAGCAGTTCAAGTGGGGAGCAGTTCTTC. Amino acid sequence: CASSSSGEQFF.

V gene TRBV15 combines with J gene TRBJ2-5, with D perhaps TRBD1 or TRBD2 (5 bases each). Germline lookup yields CDR1 LNHNV and CDR2 YYDKDF (reference sequence). CDR3 length: 15 residues. V was cut by 0 bases and J by 1 base, with 9 bases left in between. The CDR3 DNA is TGTGCCACCAGCAGAGATCGGGGCAGCCAAGAGACCCAGTACTTC. Protein sequence: CATSRDRGSQETQYF. The complete variable domain, with remaining parts taken from reference TRBV15 and TRBJ2-5, reads DAMVIQNPRYQVTQFGKPVTLSCSQTLNHNVMYWYQQKSSQAPKLLFHYYDKDFNNEADTPDNFQSRRPNTSFCFLDIRSPGLGDTAMYLCATSRDRGSQETQYFGPGTRLLVL.

V is TRBV6-6 and J is TRBJ1-1; TRBD1 matches 11 bases. The CDR3 extends over 13 amino acids. J lost 9 bases, V lost 6 bases, and 6 bases had no gene match. From germline, CDR1 is MNHNY and CDR2 SVGAGI (reference sequence). The CDR3 sequence is CASREGTGGKAFF. The DNA for the CDR3 is TGTGCCAGCAGGGAAGGGACAGGGGGTAAAGCTTTCTTT.

The chain is built from TRBV4-1 and TRBJ2-5, with 12 bases that match TRBD2. This CDR3 is built from 16 residues. Germline CDR1 reads MGHRA; CDR2 reads YSYEKL. With V trimmed by 1 base and J by 4 bases, 4 bases remained unmatched. Here the CDR3 reads CASSQGLAGERETQYF. In nucleotides, the CDR3 is TGCGCCAGCAGCCAAGGACTAGCGGGGGAGAGAGAGACCCAGTACTTC.

V is TRBV6-2 or TRBV6-3 and J is TRBJ2-7, with D perhaps TRBD2 (5 bases). The CDR3 spans 14 residues. Germline CDR1 and CDR2: MNHEY and SVGEGT. The ends were cut back, 6 bases at V and 11 bases at J, with 23 bases in the middle. CDR3 amino acids: CASSPDKVVGREYF. DNA of the CDR3: TGTGCCAGCAGCCCAGACAAGGTAGTGGGGAGAGAGTACTTC.

The table lists this clonotype with a few counts. J is TRBJ2-7 and V is TRBV6-5; D unresolved. The V and J ends lost 2 bases and 3 bases respectively, with 8 bases between them. CDR3 length: 13 residues. Per the germline V gene, CDR1 is MNHEY and CDR2 is SVGAGI. DNA for the CDR3: TGTGCCAGCAGTTACCGTGAATTCTACGAGCAGTACTTC. Residues: CASSYREFYEQYF.

This clonotype was observed a few times. The V call is TRBV29-1, the J call TRBJ2-2; 10 bases are shared with TRBD1. CDR1 SQVTM and CDR2 ANQGSEA come from the germline V gene. This CDR3 region has 13 residues. With V trimmed by 8 bases and J by 3 bases, 3 bases remained unmatched. The DNA for the CDR3 is TGCAGCACGGGACAGGGGTACACCGGGGAGCTGTTTTTT. Translation gives CSTGQGYTGELFF.

This clonotype is a singleton in its sample. The chain carries TRBV5-6 and TRBJ1-2, with a possible D match to TRBD1 (5 bases). Germline assignment: CDR1 SGHDT and CDR2 YYEEEE. There are 13 residues in the CDR3. V was clipped by 0 bases and J by 5 bases, with 8 bases between them. CDR3 protein: CASSLERQYGYTF. In DNA, the CDR3 is TGTGCCAGCAGCTTGGAGAGACAGTATGGCTACACCTTC.

The rearrangement links TRBV15 to TRBJ1-2, with D tentatively TRBD1 (6 bases). This CDR3 spans 15 amino acids. Between the trimmed V and J ends, which lost 3 bases and 5 bases, there was a span of 16 bases. The germline gives CDR1 LNHNV, CDR2 YYDKDF (reference sequence). The DNA for the CDR3 is TGTGCCACCAGCAGGGGTGGGGGGGCTCGGTATGGCTACACCTTC. Translated, it gives CATSRGGGARYGYTF. The full variable domain, its missing parts supplied by reference TRBV15 and TRBJ1-2, is DAMVIQNPRYQVTQFGKPVTLSCSQTLNHNVMYWYQQKSSQAPKLLFHYYDKDFNNEADTPDNFQSRRPNTSFCFLDIRSPGLGDTAMYLCATSRGGGARYGYTFGSGTRLTVV.

The V call is TRBV12-3 or TRBV12-4, the J call TRBJ2-7; 7 bases line up with TRBD1. The CDR3 sequence is 14 residues long. V gave up 6 bases and J gave up 1 base; unmatched junction bases: 6. The CDR3 spells CASSPLRGSYEQYF. CDR3 in DNA: TGTGCCAGCAGCCCACTCAGGGGGTCCTACGAGCAGTACTTC.

The chain combines TRBV5-1 with TRBJ2-1; 9 bases agree with TRBD2. Germline lookup yields CDR1 SGHRS and CDR2 YFSETQ. With V trimmed by 5 bases and J by 8 bases, 14 bases remained unmatched. The CDR3 consists of 16 residues. CDR3 sequence (DNA): TGCGCCAGCAGGGAGGGACCGGGACTAGCTCCGCATGAGCAGTTCTTC. It specifies CASREGPGLAPHEQFF.

This clonotype was counted between two and nine times. In DNA, the CDR3 is TGTGCCAGCAGCCCTCGACTCGACAATGAGCAGTTCTTC. As protein: CASSPRLDNEQFF. The V gene is TRBV7-6, the J gene TRBJ2-1; no firm D call. From germline, CDR1 is SGHVS and CDR2 FNYEAQ. The CDR3 spans 13 residues. With 5 bases removed from V and 5 bases from J, the gap between germline ends came to 10 bases. Full variable domain (missing parts from reference TRBV7-6 and TRBJ2-1): GAGVSQSPRYKVTKRGQDVALRCDPISGHVSLYWYRQALGQGPEFLTYFNYEAQQDKSGLPNDRFSAERPEGSISTLTIQRTEQRDSAMYRCASSPRLDNEQFFGPGTRLTVL.

This clonotype turned up a few times. V usage is TRBV29-1 and J usage is TRBJ1-1, with D possibly TRBD1 on 6 matching bases. Between the trimmed V and J ends, which lost 4 bases and 6 bases, there was a span of 18 bases. Germline-derived CDR1 and CDR2 are SQVTM and ANQGSEA. The CDR3 is 14 residues long. The CDR3 nucleotides read TGCAGCGTTGTGGGGGGCAGGGCGTTCGCTGAAGCTTTCTTT. Its protein is CSVVGGRAFAEAFF.

V gene TRBV29-1 combines with J gene TRBJ2-1; D is perhaps TRBD1 (5 bases). The germline V and J ends were trimmed by 3 bases and 2 bases, with 11 bases remaining between them. CDR3 size: 14 residues. Per germline, CDR1 SQVTM and CDR2 ANQGSEA. The CDR3 sequence: CSVDTGVTYNEQFF. In DNA form, the CDR3 reads TGCAGCGTTGACACAGGCGTTACCTACAATGAGCAGTTCTTC.

The chain's CDR3 is CASSQDRDRGNWNTIYF. As DNA, the CDR3 is TGTGCCAGCAGCCAAGATAGGGACAGGGGGAACTGGAACACCATATATTTT. The V gene is TRBV3-1, the J gene TRBJ1-3; 11 nucleotides align to TRBD1. CDR1 and CDR2 from the germline V gene are LGHDT and YNNKEL (reference sequence). The length of the CDR3 is 17 residues. V shed 0 bases, J shed 7 bases, and the junction held 8 bases outside the gene matches. Supplemented by reference TRBV3-1 and TRBJ1-3, the full variable domain reads DTAVSQTPKYLVTQMGNDKSIKCEQNLGHDTMYWYKQDSKKFLKIMFSYNNKELIINETVPNRFSPKSPDKAHLNLHINSLELGDSAVYFCASSQDRDRGNWNTIYFGEGSWLTVV.

J is TRBJ2-7 and V is TRBV7-9, with TRBD1 identical over 10 bases. CDR1 and CDR2 from the germline V gene are SEHNR and FQNEAQ (reference sequence). With V trimmed by 5 bases and J by 2 bases, 9 bases remained unmatched. This CDR3 spans 16 amino acids. The CDR3 here is CASSVYWTGGTYEQYF. The CDR3 bases are TGTGCCAGCAGCGTTTATTGGACAGGGGGGACCTACGAGCAGTACTTC.

The chain couples TRBV19 to TRBJ1-1; D is undetermined. Trimming took 3 bases from V and 1 from J, leaving 12 bases between them. This CDR3 has 15 amino acids. Germline-derived CDR1 and CDR2 are LNHDA and SQIVND (reference sequence). The CDR3 bases are TGTGCCAGTAGTATTTCTTTTAGAGGGAACACTGAAGCTTTCTTT. Protein product: CASSISFRGNTEAFF.

In this sample, this clonotype turned up a few times. The chain employs TRBV4-1 and TRBJ1-1; no clear D gene. The germline CDR1 and CDR2 sequences are MGHRA and YSYEKL. This CDR3 has 16 residues. V lost 1 base to trimming and J lost 1 base, with 13 bases between them. The CDR3: CASSQVGQTKNTEAFF. CDR3 sequence (DNA): TGCGCCAGCAGCCAAGTAGGTCAGACAAAGAACACTGAAGCTTTCTTT.

The chain employs TRBV4-3 and TRBJ2-3; D is unclear. CDR3 length equals 18 residues. CDR1 and CDR2 (germline): LGHNA, YSLEER. V was pared by 0 bases and J by 0 bases, with 16 bases between. CDR3 sequence reads: CASSQDFRAALSTDTQYF. The CDR3 DNA sequence: TGCGCCAGCAGCCAAGATTTTCGGGCAGCGTTAAGCACAGATACGCAGTATTTT.

The V and J genes are TRBV20-1 and TRBJ1-5, with TRBD1 identical over 7 bases. This CDR3 is built from 16 residues. The V segment lost 1 base and the J segment 0 bases; nucleotides outside the gene matches: 6. The germline gives CDR1 DFQATT, CDR2 SNEGSKA (reference sequence). The CDR3 spells CSARGSGGNSNQPQHF. The CDR3 DNA reads TGCAGTGCTAGAGGTTCAGGGGGGAATAGCAATCAGCCCCAGCATTTT.

This clonotype has more than one count but fewer than ten. This sequence joins TRBV4-3 and TRBJ2-1; TRBD2 matches 10 bases. The length of the CDR3 is 16 residues. V lost 4 bases, J lost 8 bases, and 11 bases stayed unmatched. Germline V gene lookup returns CDR1 LGHNA and CDR2 YSLEER. The CDR3 reads CASSRASGSRGYEQFF. The CDR3 DNA reads TGCGCCAGCAGCCGAGCTAGCGGGAGCCGCGGATATGAGCAGTTCTTC.